Sequencing of this T cell receptor (beta chain) was carried out in a study of cytomegalovirus exposure and HLA in healthy donors. Turning to the study itself: HLA-typed donors contributed approximately 86 million unique TCRs, which were held in an early data release.

The PCR contained 60 Vbeta and 13 Jbeta primers. Profiled with immunoSEQ multiplex PCR; TCRdb holds only in-frame clones, not every one. The table lists roughly 190,000 clones, roughly 90% of them singletons. This clone came up a few times. Sequenced input: PBMCs. The sequence derives from a boy aged 2 to 10 in good health and CMV-seronegative.

The CDR3 is CASSQDRFF. DNA for the CDR3: TGTGCCAGCAGCCAAGACCGGTTCTTC. The chain uses TRBV14 and TRBJ2-1; D unresolved. CDR1 and CDR2 (germline): SGHDN, FVKESK. V lost 0 bases to trimming and J lost 15 bases, with 3 bases between them. The CDR3 runs 9 residues.